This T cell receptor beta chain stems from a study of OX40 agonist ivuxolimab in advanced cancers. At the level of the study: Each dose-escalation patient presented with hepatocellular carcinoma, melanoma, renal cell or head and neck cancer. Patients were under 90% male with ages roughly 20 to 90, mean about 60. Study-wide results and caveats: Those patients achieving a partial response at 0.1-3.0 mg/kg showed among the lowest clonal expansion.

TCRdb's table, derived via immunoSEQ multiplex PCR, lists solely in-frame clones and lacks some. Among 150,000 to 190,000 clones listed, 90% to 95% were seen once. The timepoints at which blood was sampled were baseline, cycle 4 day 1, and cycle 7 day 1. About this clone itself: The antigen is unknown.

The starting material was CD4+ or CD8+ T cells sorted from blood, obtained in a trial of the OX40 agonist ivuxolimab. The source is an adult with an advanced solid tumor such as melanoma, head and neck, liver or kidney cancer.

CDR3 DNA sequence: TGCGCCAGCAGCCAGTACGGGTGGGGGGCGCTGGGAACAGATACGCAGTATTTT. Amino acids: CASSQYGWGALGTDTQYF. This chain links TRBV4-1 with TRBJ2-3, with D possibly being TRBD1 or TRBD2 (6 bases each). The CDR3 has 18 residues. Trimming cost V 3 bases and J 3 bases, with 22 bases left between them. Per germline, CDR1 MGHRA and CDR2 YSYEKL.